One and the same sample provided the 27 T cell receptor beta chains below, sequenced in a study of blood T cell repertoires in COVID-19. Generated by immunoSEQ multiplex PCR, the TCRdb table keeps only in-frame clones and is missing some. In the table there are roughly 85,000 clones, just over 85% of which are singletons. Sequenced input: peripheral blood. These receptors were obtained from a man aged 50 to 60 with active or convalescent COVID-19.

The rearrangement uses TRBV11-2 and TRBJ2-1; 8 bases match TRBD2. Trimming at V came to 3 bases and at J to 2 bases, leaving 9 bases not matched to a gene. The germline gives CDR1 SGHAT, CDR2 FQNNGV. The CDR3 totals 17 residues. The chain's CDR3 is CASSFRRLAGAYNEQFF. CDR3 sequence (DNA): TGTGCCAGCAGCTTTAGGCGGCTAGCGGGTGCCTACAATGAGCAGTTCTTC.

V is TRBV18 and J is TRBJ2-5; TRBD2 matches at 8 bases. The CDR3 runs 18 residues. Trimming removed 5 bases from V and 5 bases from J; junction bases left unmatched: 19. Germline V gene data show CDR1 as KGHSH and CDR2 as LQKENI. This CDR3 is CASSNRPSGSGSSETQYF. In nucleotides, the CDR3 is TGTGCCAGCTCAAACCGACCATCGGGGAGCGGGAGTAGTGAGACCCAGTACTTC.

This clone was counted only a few times. The CDR3 sequence: CASSLGLAASTDTQYF. CDR3 sequence (DNA): TGCGCCAGCAGCTTGGGACTAGCGGCTAGCACAGATACGCAGTATTTT. This chain links TRBV5-1 with TRBJ2-3; 9 nucleotides line up with TRBD2. V was clipped by 0 bases and J by 0 bases; unmatched bases: 2. The germline V gene encodes CDR1 SGHRS and CDR2 YFSETQ. CDR3 length equals 16 residues.

Points on this clone: The same CDR3 is also encoded by other DNA sequences in this sample. The rearrangement joins TRBV3-1 (or the pseudogene TRBV3-2) to TRBJ2-7; 16 bases agree with TRBD2. The CDR3 contains 19 residues. Trimming at V came to 2 bases and at J to 3 bases, leaving 10 bases not matched to a gene. Germline V gives CDR1 LGHDT, CDR2 YNNKEL (reference sequence). CDR3 in DNA: TGTGCCAGCAGCCAACCCGGGACTAGCGGGAGGGTCCTCAACTACGAGCAGTACTTC. As protein: CASSQPGTSGRVLNYEQYF.

The chain recombines TRBV4-3 with TRBJ1-6, with 9 bases identical to TRBD1. With 0 bases clipped from V and 10 bases from J, the junction kept 7 bases outside the gene matches. CDR3 length: 16 residues. CDR1 LGHNA and CDR2 YSLEER come from the germline V gene. The CDR3 is CASSQDSTGGNSPLHF. The CDR3 region has the DNA TGCGCCAGCAGCCAAGATTCGACAGGGGGGAACTCACCCCTCCACTTT.

This chain uses TRBV5-1 with TRBJ2-7, with a weak D call TRBD2 (6 bases). CDR3 size: 13 residues. V dropped 4 bases and J dropped 4 bases, with 12 bases sitting between them. Germline CDR1 SGHRS, CDR2 YFSETQ. CDR3 DNA sequence: TGCGCCAGCAGCGGCGGGACCGCGTACGAGCAGTACTTC. Amino acids: CASSGGTAYEQYF.

This clone was detected only once. This chain connects TRBV6-5 to TRBJ1-1, with 8 nucleotides matching TRBD1. This CDR3 region has 13 residues. Germline V lookup: CDR1 MNHEY, CDR2 SVGAGI. The ends lost 5 bases at V and 6 bases at J; junction bases unmatched: 5. Here the CDR3 reads CASSPTGVAEAFF. Written as DNA, the CDR3 is TGTGCCAGCAGTCCGACAGGGGTCGCTGAAGCTTTCTTT.

This clone was counted a few times. V and J are TRBV28 and TRBJ1-3, with 7 bases aligning to TRBD1. Germline trimming cut 6 bases from V and 0 bases from J; bases unmatched to any gene: 8. The CDR3 contains 16 residues. Per the germline V gene, CDR1 is MDHEN and CDR2 is SYDVKM. CDR3 in DNA: TGTGCCAGCAGCTTCGTAGGGACAGACTCTGGAAACACCATATATTTT. Translating gives CASSFVGTDSGNTIYF. The whole variable domain, remainder taken from reference TRBV28 and TRBJ1-3, is DVKVTQSSRYLVKRTGEKVFLECVQDMDHENMFWYRQDPGLGLRLIYFSYDVKMKEKGDIPEGYSVSREKKERFSLILESASTNQTSMYLCASSFVGTDSGNTIYFGEGSWLTVV.

The genes are TRBV11-2 and TRBJ2-3; TRBD1 matches 7 bases. Trimming took 0 bases from V and 3 from J; bases not matched to a gene: 3. The germline V gene has CDR1 SGHAT and CDR2 FQNNGV. This CDR3 region has 15 residues. CDR3 nucleotides: TGTGCCAGCAGCTTAGACGGCAGGGGGACAGATACGCAGTATTTT. Encoded protein: CASSLDGRGTDTQYF.

The chain employs TRBV9 and TRBJ1-1; D is unresolved. Between the trimmed V and J ends, which lost 0 bases and 0 bases, there was a span of 15 bases. The CDR3 covers 17 residues. Per the germline V gene, CDR1 is SGDLS and CDR2 is YYNGEE. CDR3 region: CASSVGAGITMNTEAFF. The CDR3 DNA sequence: TGTGCCAGCAGCGTAGGGGCAGGCATTACCATGAACACTGAAGCTTTCTTT.

This rearrangement joins TRBV30 to TRBJ1-1; D is undetermined. Trimming left V 0 bases short and J 1 base short, with 6 bases between. Germline assignment: CDR1 GTSNPN and CDR2 SVGIG (reference sequence). The CDR3 contains 13 residues. The CDR3, as DNA: TGTGCCTGGAGTGTACAGAGGAACACTGAAGCTTTCTTT. This encodes CAWSVQRNTEAFF.

This chain links TRBV5-1 with TRBJ2-7, with TRBD1 matching over 11 bases. Per germline, CDR1 SGHRS and CDR2 YFSETQ. Unmatched junction bases numbered 7, after V lost 4 bases and J lost 4 bases. The CDR3 covers 15 residues. The CDR3 reads CASSIGQGAVYEQYF. CDR3 sequence (DNA): TGCGCCAGCAGCATCGGACAGGGGGCCGTTTACGAGCAGTACTTC.

The chain couples TRBV19 to TRBJ2-1; D unclear. Trimming pared 4 bases from V and 0 bases from J, leaving 16 bases between. Germline values: CDR1 LNHDA, CDR2 SQIVND (reference sequence). The CDR3 is 17 amino acids. In DNA, the CDR3 is TGTGCCAGTAGTACCACCTCACGCGTACCCTCCTACAATGAGCAGTTCTTC. It encodes CASSTTSRVPSYNEQFF.

The genes are TRBV6-2 or TRBV6-3 and TRBJ2-1; 10 positions match TRBD2. Germline loops: CDR1 MNHEY, CDR2 SVGEGT. Trimming at V came to 5 bases and at J to 7 bases, leaving 11 bases not matched to a gene. CDR3 length equals 16 residues. The CDR3 loop is CASSNPTSGLKNEQFF. DNA for the CDR3: TGTGCCAGCAGTAACCCGACTAGCGGGCTAAAAAATGAGCAGTTCTTC.

The V gene is TRBV20-1, the J gene TRBJ2-1; TRBD2 matches at 9 bases. J was trimmed by 4 bases and V by 3 bases; bases with no gene match: 7. The CDR3 totals 15 residues. Germline CDR1 is DFQATT and CDR2 is SNEGSKA (reference sequence). CDR3 sequence reads: CSASGAGGRYNEQFF. The CDR3 DNA sequence: TGCAGTGCTAGTGGGGCGGGAGGGCGTTACAATGAGCAGTTCTTC.

The chain combines TRBV5-1 with TRBJ2-2, with TRBD1 identical over 7 bases. Per germline, CDR1 SGHRS and CDR2 YFSETQ. CDR3 length equals 16 residues. The V segment lost 2 bases and the J segment 0 bases; nucleotides outside the gene matches: 4. Here the CDR3 DNA reads TGCGCCAGCAGCTTTCTTGGGACAGCGAACACCGGGGAGCTGTTTTTT. Protein sequence: CASSFLGTANTGELFF.

In its sample, this clone was seen once. V and J are TRBV27 and TRBJ1-2; D is possibly TRBD1 (5 bases). From germline, CDR1 is MNHEY and CDR2 SMNVEV (reference sequence). Trimming left V 5 bases short and J 2 bases short, with 9 bases between. The CDR3 runs to 13 residues. Here the CDR3 DNA reads TGTGCCAGCAGTCTGACAGAAAACTATGGCTACACCTTC. It codes for CASSLTENYGYTF.

The J gene is TRBJ2-3, the V gene TRBV6-5, with a tentative D call TRBD1 (5 bases). Trimming stripped 0 bases from V and 1 base from J, with 11 bases between. This CDR3 spans 16 amino acids. The germline CDR1 and CDR2 sequences are MNHEY and SVGAGI. The CDR3 DNA follows: TGTGCCAGCAGTTACTCGGGTAGGGGCGGCACAGATACGCAGTATTTT. Residues: CASSYSGRGGTDTQYF.

This chain links TRBV9 with TRBJ2-3; TRBD2 aligns across 10 bases. Germline values: CDR1 SGDLS, CDR2 YYNGEE. V trimming: 0 bases; J trimming: 4 bases; junction bases outside the gene matches: 5. The CDR3 runs to 16 residues. The CDR3 here is CASSVAASGRPDTQYF. CDR3 DNA: TGTGCCAGCAGCGTAGCGGCTAGCGGGAGACCAGATACGCAGTATTTT.

Of note for this clone: The identical CDR3 is also encoded by other nucleotide sequences in the sample. The chain is built from TRBV27 and TRBJ1-5; D is ambiguous. The V gene's germline CDR1 is MNHEY and CDR2 SMNVEV (reference sequence). V was trimmed by 4 bases and J by 0 bases, leaving 4 bases between them. This CDR3 spans 13 amino acids. CDR3 sequence: CASSSYSNQPQHF. The CDR3 DNA reads TGTGCCAGCAGTTCTTATAGCAATCAGCCCCAGCATTTT.

This chain connects TRBV27 to TRBJ2-7, with D possibly being TRBD2 (6 bases). Germline-derived CDR1 and CDR2 are MNHEY and SMNVEV (reference sequence). The CDR3 has 17 residues. The germline V and J ends were trimmed by 5 bases and 5 bases, with 25 bases remaining between them. CDR3 DNA sequence: TGTGCCAGCAGTGATTCCAAAAGTTGGGGGGTTGTGAACGAGCAGTACTTC. Residues: CASSDSKSWGVVNEQYF.

The chain has TRBV3-1 (or the pseudogene TRBV3-2) and TRBJ1-5; TRBD1 aligns across 8 bases. Germline assignment: CDR1 LGHDT and CDR2 YNNKEL (reference sequence). J was trimmed by 2 bases and V by 3 bases; bases with no gene match: 0. The CDR3 runs to 14 residues. The CDR3 region is CASSQGQGNQPQHF. DNA of the CDR3: TGTGCCAGCAGCCAGGGACAGGGCAATCAGCCCCAGCATTTT.

The genes are TRBV28 and TRBJ1-2; no reliable D call. With 3 bases removed from V and 6 bases from J, the gap between germline ends came to 8 bases. The CDR3 has 12 residues. Germline assignment: CDR1 MDHEN and CDR2 SYDVKM. The DNA of the CDR3 is TGTGCCAGCAGTTTCCCCCATGATGGCTACACCTTC. Protein sequence: CASSFPHDGYTF.

The genes are TRBV5-4 and TRBJ1-2; 11 bases agree with TRBD1. CDR1 is SGHNT, CDR2 YYREEE, per germline (reference sequence). There are 15 residues in the CDR3. Trimming at V came to 4 bases and at J to 4 bases, leaving 6 bases not matched to a gene. CDR3: CASSPPGQGGYGYTF. The CDR3 DNA follows: TGTGCCAGCAGCCCACCGGGACAGGGGGGCTATGGCTACACCTTC.

This sequence joins TRBV30 and TRBJ2-1, with a weak D call TRBD2 (5 bases). V lost 2 bases, J lost 10 bases, and 21 bases lay in between. CDR3 length equals 15 residues. Per the germline V gene, CDR1 is GTSNPN and CDR2 is SVGIG (reference sequence). The CDR3 loop reads CAWSPLGVPFQEQFF. CDR3 nucleotides: TGTGCCTGGAGTCCGCTCGGGGTTCCCTTTCAGGAGCAGTTCTTC.

The chain joins TRBV21-1 to TRBJ2-7; the table's TRBD2 call for D was not verified on the DNA. TRBV21-1 is a pseudogene segment. The CDR3 contains 15 residues. The CDR3 protein is CASSPLAGGIYEQYF. The CDR3 region has the DNA TGTGCCAGCAGTCCACTAGCGGGGGGGATCTACGAGCAGTACTTC.

The chain is built from TRBV14 and TRBJ1-2; D is undetermined. V gave up 0 bases and J gave up 0 bases, with 8 bases separating them. There are 15 residues in the CDR3. Germline V gene lookup returns CDR1 SGHDN and CDR2 FVKESK. The CDR3 nucleotides are TGTGCCAGCAGCCAAGATCGAGTAGCTAACTATGGCTACACCTTC. Residues: CASSQDRVANYGYTF.